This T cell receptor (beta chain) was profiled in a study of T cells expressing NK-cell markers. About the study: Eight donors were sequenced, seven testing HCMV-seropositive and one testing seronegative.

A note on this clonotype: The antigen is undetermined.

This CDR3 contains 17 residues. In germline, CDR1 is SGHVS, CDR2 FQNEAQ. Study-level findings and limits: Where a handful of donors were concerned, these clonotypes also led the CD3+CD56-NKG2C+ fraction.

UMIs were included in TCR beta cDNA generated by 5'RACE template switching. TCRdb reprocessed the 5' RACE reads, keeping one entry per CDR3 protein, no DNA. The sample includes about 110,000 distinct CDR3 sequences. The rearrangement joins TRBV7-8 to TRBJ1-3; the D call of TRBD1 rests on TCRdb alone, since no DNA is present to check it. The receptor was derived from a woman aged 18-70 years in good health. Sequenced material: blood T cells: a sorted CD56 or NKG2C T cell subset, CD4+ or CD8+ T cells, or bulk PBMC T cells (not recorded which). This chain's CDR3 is CASSLRTGDFSGNTIYF.